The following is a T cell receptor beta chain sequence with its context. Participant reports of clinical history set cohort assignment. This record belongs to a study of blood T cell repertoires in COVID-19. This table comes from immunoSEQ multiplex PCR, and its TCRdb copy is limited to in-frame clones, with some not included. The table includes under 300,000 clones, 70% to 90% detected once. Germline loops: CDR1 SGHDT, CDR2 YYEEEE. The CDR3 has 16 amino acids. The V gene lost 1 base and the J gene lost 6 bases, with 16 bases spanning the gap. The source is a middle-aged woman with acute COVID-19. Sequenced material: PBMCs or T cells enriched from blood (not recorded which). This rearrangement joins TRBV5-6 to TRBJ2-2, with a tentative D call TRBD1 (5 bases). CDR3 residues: CASSLLSEGVSGELFF. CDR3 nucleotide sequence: TGTGCCAGCAGCTTGTTGTCCGAAGGGGTGTCCGGGGAGCTGTTTTTT.